The 23 T cell receptor beta chains below all came from one sample that was sequenced in a study of T cell changes during pregnancy in multiple sclerosis. Generated by immunoSEQ multiplex PCR, the TCRdb table keeps only in-frame clones and is missing some. The sample has more than 90,000 clones, 92% seen once; the top ten hold less than 2%. This sample comprised peripheral blood, obtained in the first trimester of pregnancy. The origin of the receptors is a female donor with multiple sclerosis, enrolled in a pregnancy study.

The chain combines TRBV7-7 with TRBJ1-1; D call uncertain. V was clipped by 4 bases and J by 4 bases, with 10 bases between them. CDR1 and CDR2 from the germline V gene are SSHAT and FNYEAQ (reference sequence). CDR3 length: 13 amino acids. CDR3 nucleotide sequence: TGTGCCAGCAGCTCTGACATCCGCACTGAAGCTTTCTTT. Its protein product is CASSSDIRTEAFF.

V and J are TRBV5-1 and TRBJ2-1, with 8 bases fitting TRBD1. V shed 3 bases and J 1 base; nucleotides not matched to a gene: 3. The CDR3 has 15 amino acids. Germline loops: CDR1 SGHRS, CDR2 YFSETQ. CDR3 in DNA: TGCGCCAGCAGCTCCCGGACAGGGTCCTACAATGAGCAGTTCTTC. Its protein product is CASSSRTGSYNEQFF.

The gene calls are TRBV9 and TRBJ2-7, with a tentative D call TRBD2 (6 bases). Germline CDR1 reads SGDLS; CDR2 reads YYNGEE. This CDR3 is 14 amino acids long. The ends were cut back, 0 bases at V and 2 bases at J, with 9 bases in the middle. CDR3 protein: CASSVDGGPYEQYF. In DNA form, the CDR3 reads TGTGCCAGCAGCGTAGACGGGGGACCCTACGAGCAGTACTTC. Drawing the rest from reference TRBV9 and TRBJ2-7, the complete variable domain is DSGVTQTPKHLITATGQRVTLRCSPRSGDLSVYWYQQSLDQGLQFLIQYYNGEERAKGNILERFSAQQFPDLHSELNLSSLELGDSALYFCASSVDGGPYEQYFGPGTRLTVT.

This clone was observed a single time. V gene TRBV27 combines with J gene TRBJ1-1; 7 nucleotides line up with TRBD1. Trimming took 7 bases from V and 4 from J; bases not matched to a gene: 3. The length of the CDR3 is 12 residues. Germline CDR1 is MNHEY and CDR2 is SMNVEV (reference sequence). Here the CDR3 reads CASKSGGTEAFF. DNA of the CDR3: TGTGCCAGCAAGTCAGGGGGCACTGAAGCTTTCTTT.

Worth noting for this clone: This same CDR3 is encoded by further DNA sequences in the sample. The V call is TRBV6-5, the J call TRBJ2-3; D may be TRBD2 (5 bases). Germline V CDR1 and CDR2: MNHEY, SVGAGI. This CDR3 contains 14 residues. V was cut by 3 bases and J by 0 bases, with 7 bases left in between. CDR3 in amino acids: CASSYGGSTDTQYF. CDR3 DNA sequence: TGTGCCAGCAGTTATGGAGGCAGCACAGATACGCAGTATTTT.

This chain joins TRBV13 and TRBJ2-1; 8 bases are a match to TRBD2. J lost 10 bases, V lost 5 bases, and 13 bases had no gene match. Germline assignment: CDR1 PRHDT and CDR2 FYEKMQ (reference sequence). This CDR3 has 15 residues. The CDR3 DNA follows: TGTGCCAGCAGCCCAACCCTAGGACTAGCAGACGAGCAGTTCTTC. Amino acid sequence: CASSPTLGLADEQFF.

V is TRBV28 and J is TRBJ1-1; D is ambiguous. V lost 7 bases to trimming and J lost 4 bases, with 16 bases between them. CDR3 length: 14 residues. Germline CDR1 is MDHEN and CDR2 is SYDVKM. As DNA, the CDR3 is TGTGCCAGCACCGCCGGGTCCTCCATCACTGAAGCTTTCTTT. Translated: CASTAGSSITEAFF.

This chain connects TRBV7-9 to TRBJ2-3; 7 bases fit TRBD2. Germline CDR1 is SEHNR and CDR2 is FQNEAQ (reference sequence). Trimming removed 1 base from V and 2 bases from J; junction bases left unmatched: 3. This CDR3 contains 15 residues. CDR3: CASSLELAATDTQYF. CDR3 bases: TGTGCCAGCAGCTTAGAGCTAGCGGCCACAGATACGCAGTATTTT.

This chain uses TRBV11-3 with TRBJ2-7; D call uncertain. Germline V gene lookup returns CDR1 SGHNT and CDR2 YENEEA. The CDR3 extends over 15 amino acids. Trimming left V 2 bases short and J 0 bases short, with 11 bases between. CDR3: CASSLSHLSSYEQYF. The DNA of the CDR3 is TGTGCCAGCAGCTTAAGTCACTTGAGCTCCTACGAGCAGTACTTC.

CDR3 DNA sequence: TGTGCCAGCAGCTTGTTGCGGGAGACTTTGTTGGGCGAGCAGTACTTC. Translating gives CASSLLRETLLGEQYF. The V call is TRBV5-4, the J call TRBJ2-7, with 7 bases lining up with TRBD2. The ends lost 1 base at V and 6 bases at J; junction bases unmatched: 13. The V gene's germline CDR1 is SGHNT and CDR2 YYREEE (reference sequence). CDR3 size: 16 residues.

The chain links TRBV19 to TRBJ2-2; D is perhaps TRBD2 (6 bases). The V gene's germline CDR1 is LNHDA and CDR2 SQIVND (reference sequence). Trimming pared 7 bases from V and 4 bases from J, leaving 16 bases between. The CDR3 is 15 amino acids. The CDR3 DNA reads TGTGCCAGTAAGTCCCGGAGGGGTAGCACCGGGGAGCTGTTTTTT. This sequence encodes CASKSRRGSTGELFF.

The J gene is TRBJ2-5, the V gene TRBV15; 8 nucleotides match TRBD1. Trimming at V came to 0 bases and at J to 4 bases, leaving 4 bases not matched to a gene. CDR1 is LNHNV, CDR2 YYDKDF, per germline (reference sequence). The CDR3 is made up of 15 amino acids. The CDR3 DNA reads as TGTGCCACCAGCAGAGATAGAGGGACAGGAGAGACCCAGTACTTC. It translates to CATSRDRGTGETQYF.

The table lists this clone with a few counts. The V gene is TRBV29-1, the J gene TRBJ1-5; D perhaps matches TRBD1 (5 bases). The CDR3 covers 12 residues. V was clipped by 6 bases and J by 6 bases, with 12 bases between them. CDR1 SQVTM and CDR2 ANQGSEA come from the germline V gene. CDR3 DNA sequence: TGCAGCGTCAGGGAAAGTGGTCAGCCCCAGCATTTT. It is translated as CSVRESGQPQHF.

The chain uses TRBV7-9 and TRBJ2-7; perhaps TRBD2 as D (5 bases). The V end lost 4 bases, the J end lost 3 bases, and 7 bases lay between the germline ends. There are 12 residues in the CDR3. CDR1 and CDR2 from the germline V gene are SEHNR and FQNEAQ (reference sequence). CDR3 region: CASSSGDYEQYF. The CDR3 DNA sequence: TGTGCCAGCAGCTCCGGGGACTACGAGCAGTACTTC.

The rearrangement joins TRBV11-2 to TRBJ2-5; 7 nucleotides align to TRBD2. CDR1 is SGHAT, CDR2 FQNNGV, per germline. CDR3 length: 15 amino acids. The J segment lost 8 bases and the V segment lost 0 bases, leaving 9 bases of the junction unmatched. The CDR3 region is CASSLDAGVPSTQYF. CDR3 coding DNA: TGTGCCAGCAGCTTAGATGCGGGAGTCCCTAGTACCCAGTACTTC.

The rearrangement joins TRBV29-1 to TRBJ1-1; 8 bases are a match to TRBD1. CDR3 length equals 13 residues. Germline V lookup: CDR1 SQVTM, CDR2 ANQGSEA. V lost 7 bases and J lost 4; bases outside the gene matches: 8. CDR3 region: CSARTGSGTEAFF. Here the CDR3 DNA reads TGCAGCGCTAGGACAGGGTCAGGCACTGAAGCTTTCTTT. The full variable domain, in which reference TRBV29-1 and TRBJ1-1 provide the parts outside the CDR3, is SAVISQKPSRDICQRGTSLTIQCQVDSQVTMMFWYRQQPGQSLTLIATANQGSEATYESGFVIDKFPISRPNLTFSTLTVSNMSPEDSSIYLCSARTGSGTEAFFGQGTRLTVV.

V is TRBV28 and J is TRBJ1-1, with D possibly TRBD1 on 5 matching bases. V lost 2 bases, J lost 5 bases, and 15 bases lay in between. The CDR3 spans 15 residues. CDR1 MDHEN and CDR2 SYDVKM come from the germline V gene. CDR3 bases: TGTGCCAGCAGTTTACTTTCCGGGACTGAAACTGAAGCTTTCTTT. Translation gives CASSLLSGTETEAFF.

V and J are TRBV5-1 and TRBJ2-3; TRBD2 agrees at 8 bases. CDR1 is SGHRS and CDR2 is YFSETQ in the germline V gene. This CDR3 has 15 residues. With V trimmed by 7 bases and J by 3 bases, 10 bases remained unmatched. The CDR3 nucleotides read TGCGCCAGCTCAAGCCGACTAGCGATGACAGATACGCAGTATTTT. Amino acids: CASSSRLAMTDTQYF.

This clone was counted a single time. The chain combines TRBV25-1 with TRBJ1-2, with 8 bases identical to TRBD1. J was trimmed by 8 bases and V by 2 bases; bases with no gene match: 16. This CDR3 has 17 amino acids. CDR1 and CDR2 from the germline V gene are MGHDK and SYGVNS. DNA for the CDR3: TGTGCCAGCAGTGAAAACGTCGGGACAGGAGGTGTGAAAGGCTACACCTTC. This sequence encodes CASSENVGTGGVKGYTF.

The V and J genes are TRBV6-1 and TRBJ2-7, with D perhaps TRBD1 (6 bases). The CDR3 covers 16 residues. The germline gives CDR1 MNHNS, CDR2 SASEGT. Trimming stripped 1 base from V and 3 bases from J, with 16 bases between. The CDR3 reads CASSEGSAGALYEQYF. CDR3 coding DNA: TGTGCCAGCAGTGAAGGGTCGGCAGGGGCTCTCTACGAGCAGTACTTC.

This chain uses TRBV7-6 with TRBJ1-5; 10 nucleotides line up with TRBD1. Unmatched junction bases numbered 6, after V lost 5 bases and J lost 5 bases. CDR1 is SGHVS, CDR2 FNYEAQ, per germline. The CDR3 extends over 15 amino acids. CDR3 bases: TGTGCCAGCAGCCCACGGACAGGGGGAGATCAGCCCCAGCATTTT. The encoded protein is CASSPRTGGDQPQHF.

V gene TRBV6-6 combines with J gene TRBJ2-7, with D perhaps matching TRBD2 (5 bases). The V end lost 5 bases, the J end lost 6 bases, and 17 bases lay between the germline ends. Germline CDR1 is MNHNY and CDR2 is SVGAGI (reference sequence). This CDR3 contains 14 residues. The CDR3 is CASSPPRDSTEQYF. In DNA form, the CDR3 reads TGTGCCAGCAGTCCGCCCCGGGATTCAACCGAGCAGTACTTC.

CDR3 coding DNA: TGTGCCAGCAGCTTCCGACAGAACATGAACACTGAAGCTTTCTTT. This translates into CASSFRQNMNTEAFF. The chain links TRBV5-6 to TRBJ1-1, with a tentative D call TRBD1 (5 bases). Germline assignment: CDR1 SGHDT and CDR2 YYEEEE. V was clipped by 2 bases and J by 0 bases, with 11 bases between them. This CDR3 has 15 residues.